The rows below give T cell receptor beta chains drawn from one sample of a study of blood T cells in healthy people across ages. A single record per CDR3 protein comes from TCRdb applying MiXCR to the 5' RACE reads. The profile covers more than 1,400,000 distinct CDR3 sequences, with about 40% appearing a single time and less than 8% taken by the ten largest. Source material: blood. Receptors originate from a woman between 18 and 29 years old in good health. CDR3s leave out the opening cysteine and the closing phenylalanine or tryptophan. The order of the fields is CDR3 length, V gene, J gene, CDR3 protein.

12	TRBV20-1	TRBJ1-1	SASPRAANTEAF
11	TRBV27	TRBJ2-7	ASSTSAQSVQY
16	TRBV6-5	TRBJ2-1	ASSSPSGAGSSYNEQF
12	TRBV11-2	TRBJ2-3	ASSFSGQADTQY
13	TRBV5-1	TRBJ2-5	ASSDGLAGAGTQY
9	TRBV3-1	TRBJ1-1	ASGQAVEAF
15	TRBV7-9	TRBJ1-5	ASSLAGTGENDQPQH
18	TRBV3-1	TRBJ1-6	ASSQDTTQPTGHLISPLH
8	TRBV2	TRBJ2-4	ASSRGIQY
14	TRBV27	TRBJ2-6	ASSFTVGSGANVLT
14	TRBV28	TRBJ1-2	ATGPPGLSGNYGYT
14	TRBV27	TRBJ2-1	ASRPQPGQIYNEQF
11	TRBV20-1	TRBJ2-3	SAIKRGADTQY
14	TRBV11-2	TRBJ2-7	ASSASGPYSSYEQY
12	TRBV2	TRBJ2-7	ASRARGHSYEQY
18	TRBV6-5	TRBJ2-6	ASSSHGPGQFSSGANVLT
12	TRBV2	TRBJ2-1	ASSGTGGRNEQF
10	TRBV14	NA	ASSQIGETQY
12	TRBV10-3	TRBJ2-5	AIKGLAGAGEQY
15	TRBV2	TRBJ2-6	ASSLQRQGYGANVLT
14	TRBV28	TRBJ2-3	ASSPRDRGLEDTQY
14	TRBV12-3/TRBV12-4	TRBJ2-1	ASNGRQGRSYNEQF
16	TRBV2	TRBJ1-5	ASSTRRGRGAIGQPQH
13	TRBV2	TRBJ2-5	ASSKTSGGSNEQY
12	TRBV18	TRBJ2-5	ASSAQGFQETQY
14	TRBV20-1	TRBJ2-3	SAMTTSGRDTDTQY
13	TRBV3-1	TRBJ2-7	ASSHLGTSGYEQY